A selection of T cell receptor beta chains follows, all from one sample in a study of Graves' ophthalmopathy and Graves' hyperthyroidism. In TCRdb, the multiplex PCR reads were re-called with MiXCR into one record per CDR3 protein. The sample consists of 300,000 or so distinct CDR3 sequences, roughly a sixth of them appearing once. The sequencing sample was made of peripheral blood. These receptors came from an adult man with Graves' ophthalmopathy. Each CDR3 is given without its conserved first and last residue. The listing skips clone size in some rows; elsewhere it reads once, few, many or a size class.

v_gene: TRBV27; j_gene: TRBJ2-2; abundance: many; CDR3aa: ASSPNRGTGELF
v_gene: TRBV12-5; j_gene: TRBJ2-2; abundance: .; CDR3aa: ASGLLPGELF
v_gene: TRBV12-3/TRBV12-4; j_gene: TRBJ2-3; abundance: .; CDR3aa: ASSLAGPRGDTQY
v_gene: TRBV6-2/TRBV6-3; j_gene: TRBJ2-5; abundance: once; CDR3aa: ASSYSSRQGLAGGPGETQY
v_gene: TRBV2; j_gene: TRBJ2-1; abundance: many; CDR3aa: ASGTGVGEQF
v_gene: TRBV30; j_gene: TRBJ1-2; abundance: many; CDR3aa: AWSVQGQGAGGYT
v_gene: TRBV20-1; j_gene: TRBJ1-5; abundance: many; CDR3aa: SAGGRGQPQH
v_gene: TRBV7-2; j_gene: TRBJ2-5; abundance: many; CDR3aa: ASSIQGSGTQY
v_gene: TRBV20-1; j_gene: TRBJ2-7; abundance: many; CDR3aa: SASGLGGRAYEQY
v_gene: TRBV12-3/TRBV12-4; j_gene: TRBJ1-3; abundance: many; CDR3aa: ASSPDRGPGNTIY
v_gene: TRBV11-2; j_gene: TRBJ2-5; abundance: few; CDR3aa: ASSLGHSGNQETQY
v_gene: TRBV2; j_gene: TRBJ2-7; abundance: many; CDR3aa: ASSELIGYEQY
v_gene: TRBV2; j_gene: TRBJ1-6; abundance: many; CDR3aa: ASSKSGTGWVSPLH
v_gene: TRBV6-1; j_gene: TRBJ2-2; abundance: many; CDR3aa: ASALSGVKHTGELF
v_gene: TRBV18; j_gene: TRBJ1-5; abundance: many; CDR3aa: ASSPPGTGNQPQH
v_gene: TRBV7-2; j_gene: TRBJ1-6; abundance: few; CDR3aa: ASSPTRWDSPLH
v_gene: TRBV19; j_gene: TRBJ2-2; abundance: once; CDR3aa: ASSIWTGGAGGELF
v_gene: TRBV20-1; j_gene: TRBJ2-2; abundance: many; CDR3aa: SAKLAANTGELF
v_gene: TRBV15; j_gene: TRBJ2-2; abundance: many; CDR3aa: ATSRDPSQLNTGELF
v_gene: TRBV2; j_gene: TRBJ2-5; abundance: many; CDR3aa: ASKNLETQY
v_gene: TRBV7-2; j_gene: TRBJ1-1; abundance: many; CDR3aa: ASSPEVRWNTEAF
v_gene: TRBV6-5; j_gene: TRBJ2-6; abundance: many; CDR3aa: ASSLRASLSGANVLT
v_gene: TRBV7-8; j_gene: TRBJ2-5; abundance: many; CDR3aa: ASSRSRRDQETQY
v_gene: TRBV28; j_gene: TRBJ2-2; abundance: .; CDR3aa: ASHVSGELF
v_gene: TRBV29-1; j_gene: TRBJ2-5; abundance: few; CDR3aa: SVGVQTQY
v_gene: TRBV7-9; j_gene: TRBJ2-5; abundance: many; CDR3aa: ASSLAVGLQETQY